Below, 20 T cell receptor beta chains from the same sample are listed, as sequenced in a study of monozygotic twins with inflammatory bowel disease. TCRdb reprocessed the 5' RACE reads and stores each CDR3 protein as one record, lacking DNA. This sample contains about 450,000 distinct CDR3 sequences. The sequenced sample was blood. The receptors derive from a human donor with ulcerative colitis or Crohn's disease, or a healthy co-twin of an affected twin (not recorded which).

The chain uses TRBV30 and TRBJ1-1; TCRdb reports TRBD1, a call that lacks DNA to check it against. Germline-derived CDR1 and CDR2 are GTSNPN and SVGIG (reference sequence). The CDR3 loop spans 14 amino acids. The CDR3: CAWSVLQGGTEAFF.

This sequence joins TRBV4-1 and TRBJ1-6; lacking DNA, the TRBD1 call made by TCRdb goes unchecked. This CDR3 contains 16 residues. CDR1 is MGHRA and CDR2 is YSYEKL in the germline V gene. CDR3 protein: CANSLPQGVGNSPLHF.

The rearrangement joins TRBV7-2 to TRBJ1-1; no DNA is available, so the TRBD1 call from TCRdb remains unchecked. This CDR3 contains 14 residues. Germline V gene sequence: CDR1 SGHTA, CDR2 FQGNSA. CDR3 sequence: CASSEGGSNTEAFF.

V gene TRBV7-2 combines with J gene TRBJ1-2; there is no DNA to check the TCRdb D call of TRBD1. Germline CDR1 and CDR2: SGHTA and FQGNSA. The CDR3 consists of 13 residues. The CDR3: CASKQDSNYGYTF. The whole variable domain, remainder taken from reference TRBV7-2 and TRBJ1-2, is GAGVSQSPSNKVTEKGKDVELRCDPISGHTALYWYRQSLGQGLEFLIYFQGNSAPDKSGLPSDRFSAERTGGSVSTLTIQRTQQEDSAVYLCASKQDSNYGYTFGSGTRLTVV.

The chain recombines TRBV19 with TRBJ1-2; TCRdb outputs TRBD1, but without DNA this stays unchecked. Germline loops: CDR1 LNHDA, CDR2 SQIVND (reference sequence). CDR3 length: 14 residues. Here the CDR3 reads CASSAADRAYGYTF. Based on the CDR3 plus reference TRBV19 and TRBJ1-2, the full variable domain is DGGITQSPKYLFRKEGQNVTLSCEQNLNHDAMYWYRQDPGQGLRLIYYSQIVNDFQKGDIAEGYSVSREKKESFPLTVTSAQKNPTAFYLCASSAADRAYGYTFGSGTRLTVV.

The chain carries TRBV14 and TRBJ2-7; TCRdb designates TRBD2, a call that cannot be tested without DNA. The germline V gene encodes CDR1 SGHDN and CDR2 FVKESK. This CDR3 contains 14 residues. This CDR3 is CASSAGTFSYEQYF.

This chain joins TRBV5-4 and TRBJ1-1. CDR1 is SGHNT and CDR2 is YYREEE in the germline V gene (reference sequence). This CDR3 contains 14 residues. CDR3 amino acids: CASKGAAGNTEAFF.

The chain links TRBV7-2 to TRBJ2-3; TCRdb's D call, TRBD2, is unchecked because there is no DNA. The germline V gene has CDR1 SGHTA and CDR2 FQGNSA. The CDR3 is made up of 16 amino acids. The CDR3 region is CASSLAGTRRLDTQYF.

The V gene is TRBV9, the J gene TRBJ2-3; TCRdb lists TRBD1, though no DNA is available to test this call. The germline V gene has CDR1 SGDLS and CDR2 YYNGEE. The CDR3 is 12 residues long. The CDR3 reads CASSVDPGTQYF. Full variable domain (rest looked up from reference TRBV9 and TRBJ2-3): DSGVTQTPKHLITATGQRVTLRCSPRSGDLSVYWYQQSLDQGLQFLIQYYNGEERAKGNILERFSAQQFPDLHSELNLSSLELGDSALYFCASSVDPGTQYFGPGTRLTVL.

The CDR3 here is CASSSSGGRYNEQFF. The gene calls are TRBV7-2 and TRBJ2-1; TCRdb's D call, TRBD1, is unchecked because there is no DNA. From germline, CDR1 is SGHTA and CDR2 FQGNSA. This CDR3 has 15 amino acids.

This chain joins TRBV14 and TRBJ1-4. Germline V lookup: CDR1 SGHDN, CDR2 FVKESK. This CDR3 contains 14 residues. The CDR3 loop is CASSQETLSEKLFF.

The V and J genes are TRBV3-1 and TRBJ2-1; TCRdb's D call of TRBD1 is untestable without DNA. Germline V gene data show CDR1 as LGHDT and CDR2 as YNNKEL (reference sequence). The CDR3 spans 15 residues. The CDR3 loop is CASSQDLSRGAEQFF.

The chain couples TRBV5-1 to TRBJ2-3; TCRdb's D gene call, TRBD1, goes unchecked for lack of DNA. Per germline, CDR1 SGHRS and CDR2 YFSETQ. The length of the CDR3 is 14 residues. The CDR3 reads CASSLRTGRDTQYF.

The chain recombines TRBV7-9 with TRBJ2-1; TCRdb's D call of TRBD2 is untestable without DNA. The CDR3 contains 14 residues. In germline, CDR1 is SEHNR, CDR2 FQNEAQ (reference sequence). This CDR3 reads CASSARDLYNEQFF.

This chain links TRBV14 with TRBJ1-2; TCRdb calls TRBD1, which cannot be checked without DNA. Germline V lookup: CDR1 SGHDN, CDR2 FVKESK. This CDR3 has 16 residues. The CDR3 loop is CASSPLGEQGVYGYTF.

The rearrangement joins TRBV18 to TRBJ1-3. Germline V gene lookup returns CDR1 KGHSH and CDR2 LQKENI. The CDR3 is 15 amino acids. CDR3 amino acids: CASSPPRGSGNTIYF.

This sequence joins TRBV6-1 and TRBJ1-2; TCRdb's D call of TRBD1 is untestable without DNA. Germline CDR1 is MNHNS and CDR2 is SASEGT. This CDR3 comprises 14 residues. CDR3 sequence: CASSRQASGYGYTF.

The chain uses TRBV7-2 and TRBJ2-1. This CDR3 contains 14 residues. Germline-derived CDR1 and CDR2 are SGHTA and FQGNSA. The CDR3: CASSLVRQDNEQFF.

The chain has TRBV12-3 or TRBV12-4 and TRBJ2-5; lacking DNA, the TRBD1 call made by TCRdb goes unchecked. The CDR3 runs 16 residues. The chain's CDR3 is CASSFGRTGIKETQYF.

The chain recombines TRBV5-1 with TRBJ2-2; there is no DNA to check the TCRdb D call of TRBD1. The CDR3 covers 15 residues. Germline-derived CDR1 and CDR2 are SGHRS and YFSETQ. The CDR3 is CASSFGTGETGELFF.